These 8 T cell receptor beta chains were all obtained from the same sample, sequenced in a study of blood T cell repertoires in COVID-19 (TCRdb year 2020). The protocol used for the library was the immunoSEQ multiplex PCR assay. The table was pulled from immuneACCESS by TCRdb, which kept in-frame rearrangements only. Such tables lose some clones; where checked, under half of the loss comes from unresolved V genes, and the rest has no known cause. This sample has roughly 280,000 clones in its table, and around nine tenths of those were observed once. The top ten hold 1.9% of the sample. Sequenced material: PBMCs or T cells enriched from blood (not recorded which). The receptor set was obtained from a woman aged 55-70 years who had recovered from COVID-19.

The count of this clone is one. The CDR3 loop reads CASSSQGKQPQHF. Written as DNA, the CDR3 is TGTGCCAGCAGTTCGCAGGGGAAACAGCCCCAGCATTTT. V usage is TRBV12-3 or TRBV12-4 and J usage is TRBJ1-5, with D possibly matching TRBD1 (6 bases). The ends were cut back, 4 bases at V and 7 bases at J, with 11 bases in the middle. The length of the CDR3 is 13 residues.

This clone showed up just once. J is TRBJ1-2 and V is TRBV6-5; D is perhaps TRBD1 (5 bases). Germline V CDR1 and CDR2: MNHEY, SVGAGI. V was shortened by 5 bases and J by 7 bases, with 14 bases between the two germline ends. The CDR3 consists of 13 residues. The CDR3 here is CASSPTGPAGYTF. Here the CDR3 DNA reads TGTGCCAGCAGTCCCACAGGACCAGCTGGCTACACCTTC.

This rearrangement joins TRBV7-9 to TRBJ1-5; TRBD1 aligns across 8 bases. V was pared by 5 bases and J by 4 bases, with 7 bases of the junction left unmatched. Germline CDR1 SEHNR, CDR2 FQNEAQ (reference sequence). This CDR3 is built from 15 residues. The CDR3 DNA is TGTGCCAGCAGCCTCGGACAGGGATGGAATCAGCCCCAGCATTTT. Its translation is CASSLGQGWNQPQHF.

V and J are TRBV6-5 and TRBJ2-7; D might be TRBD2 (6 bases). Germline CDR1 reads MNHEY; CDR2 reads SVGAGI. The CDR3 is made up of 15 amino acids. V was shortened by 4 bases and J by 3 bases, with 16 bases between the two germline ends. The DNA of the CDR3 is TGTGCCAGCAGTTTGGGCGGGATCTCTCTCTACGAGCAGTACTTC. As protein: CASSLGGISLYEQYF.

CDR3 sequence: CSVLQGWYNEQFF. CDR3 nucleotides: TGCAGCGTACTACAGGGCTGGTACAATGAGCAGTTCTTC. This sequence joins TRBV29-1 and TRBJ2-1; TRBD1 is a possible D gene (6 bases). The germline V and J ends were trimmed by 6 bases and 4 bases, with 13 bases remaining between them. CDR1 and CDR2 from the germline V gene are SQVTM and ANQGSEA. CDR3 size: 13 residues.

The gene calls are TRBV30 and TRBJ1-1, with 8 bases aligning to TRBD1. Per the germline V gene, CDR1 is GTSNPN and CDR2 is SVGIG (reference sequence). The V and J ends lost 4 bases and 1 base, in that order; junction bases with no gene match: 11. The CDR3 extends over 16 amino acids. The CDR3 DNA reads TGTGCCTGGACCCTCGGACAGGGTAGGCCGAACACTGAAGCTTTCTTT. Its protein is CAWTLGQGRPNTEAFF.

The DNA for the CDR3 is TGTGCCAGCGGCCATGTGACCGTGGGACAGCTCGATAATTCACCCCTCCACTTT. As protein: CASGHVTVGQLDNSPLHF. This rearrangement joins TRBV21-1 to TRBJ1-6; the table's D gene call, TRBD1, was not cross checked with the DNA. TRBV21-1 is noted as a pseudogene. The CDR3 spans 18 residues.

This clone is a singleton in its sample. The chain has TRBV6-5 and TRBJ2-4; possible D gene TRBD2, 6 bases. This CDR3 has 15 amino acids. The germline CDR1 and CDR2 sequences are MNHEY and SVGAGI. V dropped 8 bases and J dropped 6 bases, with 20 bases sitting between them. The CDR3 reads CASSGATQGRNIQYF. DNA for the CDR3: TGTGCCAGCTCGGGAGCTACCCAGGGCAGAAACATTCAGTACTTC.